This T cell receptor (beta chain) came from a study of blood T cell repertoires in COVID-19 (TCRdb year 2020). Broadly, across the study: Collaborator samples came from the United States, Italy and Spain and covered acute and convalescent phases of COVID-19. The material from the prospective study consisted of cDNA or gDNA derived from T cells, B-cell-depleted T cells, or PBMCs. Subjects who had been exposed to COVID-19, were actively infected with it, or had recovered from it provided the deeply sampled blood TCRbeta repertoires that made up the dataset. The repertoires were released in a freely available public database meant as a resource for research on the immune response to SARS-CoV-2. The samples were drawn from two sources: the first 160 participants of the ongoing ImmuneRACE study, and about 1,300 subjects contributed by 6 global collaborators. A de-identified subject ID, COVID-19 status, age in years and sex were almost always included in the sample metadata. Where available, HLA class I and class II types were obtained from metadata supplied by the sample provider rather than from assay-based typing.

Overall study outcomes, separate from this receptor: Clinical and demographic metadata were provided uncurated, with the amount varying by source and participant.

With respect to this clone: The antigen it recognizes is unknown. The input lacks base qualities; no much larger clone sits a single base away.

The immunoSEQ Assay, a bias-controlled multiplex PCR, was used to amplify TCRbeta CDR3 regions from genomic DNA. The study's own analysis went as follows. Nucleated cell counts per sample were estimated from amplification of reference gene primers within the assay. To quantify the absolute abundance of each unique TCRbeta CDR3 rearrangement, sequence reads were collapsed and filtered. For each sample, productive Simpson clonality was calculated as the square root of Simpson's diversity index over productive rearrangements. TCRdb provides this immuneACCESS table in a form limited to in-frame rearrangements. Some clones are lacking; in checked studies, under half of them reflect an unresolved V gene, and why the rest are absent is not known. That table gives V, J and clone size, and the DNA gave D and trimming. This sample has 120,000 to 150,000 clones in its table, and 80% to 90% of those were observed once. Approximately 2.8% of the sample lies in the top ten.

From cysteine to phenylalanine, the CDR3 is 14 amino acids long. Only the CDR3 DNA is retained, 42 bases long and in frame from the first base. CDR1 and CDR2 were assigned from the germline V gene (reference sequence) as WNHNN and SYGVQD. V is clipped by 4 bases and J by 5 bases, and the sequence between their germline boundaries is 14 bases long. The collaborating institutions used their own protocols to collect whole blood in K2EDTA tubes. For TCRbeta analysis, collaborators shipped samples as frozen whole blood, isolated PBMCs, or DNA extracted from either of those sample types. The TCR was taken from a woman aged 60-70 years with active COVID-19. The sequencing sample was made of peripheral blood. The chain is made from TRBV10-1 and TRBJ1-1; matching of 6 bases hints at TRBD1 as the D gene. The DNA sequence follows: TGCGCCAGCAGTGCTCAGGGGCGCGGGACTGAAGCTTTCTTT. Its coded protein is CASSAQGRGTEAFF.